This T cell receptor (beta chain) was profiled in a study of blood T cells in healthy people across ages. General study points: Roughly linear declines in TCR beta diversity per million T cells occurred with age.

Per the germline V gene, CDR1 is DFQATT and CDR2 is SNEGSKA (reference sequence). The CDR3 is 14 amino acids. V shed 4 bases and J shed 2 bases, with 12 bases lying between them. Caucasian individuals from Russia who were healthy and aged about 6 to 95 acted as donors. Roughly 10 milliliters was the volume of peripheral blood drawn from each donor. The authors extracted at least 5.5 micrograms of total RNA per sample. Then a second PCR, running roughly 7 to 11 cycles, was carried out with a sample-barcoded 5' primer and a J-beta primer mix. Each CDR3 protein is one row after TCRdb ran MiXCR on the 5' RACE reads. The sample includes roughly 680,000 distinct CDR3 sequences, 49% of them seen just once. Note on this clonotype: As yet, its antigen is unknown.

This receptor was taken from a woman aged 60-75 years in good health. The chain has TRBV20-1 and TRBJ1-5, with a possible D match to TRBD1 (5 bases). Sequencing was performed on blood. CDR3: CSAKQKGGNQPQHF. Here the CDR3 DNA reads TGCAGTGCTAAGCAAAAAGGGGGCAATCAGCCCCAGCATTTT.